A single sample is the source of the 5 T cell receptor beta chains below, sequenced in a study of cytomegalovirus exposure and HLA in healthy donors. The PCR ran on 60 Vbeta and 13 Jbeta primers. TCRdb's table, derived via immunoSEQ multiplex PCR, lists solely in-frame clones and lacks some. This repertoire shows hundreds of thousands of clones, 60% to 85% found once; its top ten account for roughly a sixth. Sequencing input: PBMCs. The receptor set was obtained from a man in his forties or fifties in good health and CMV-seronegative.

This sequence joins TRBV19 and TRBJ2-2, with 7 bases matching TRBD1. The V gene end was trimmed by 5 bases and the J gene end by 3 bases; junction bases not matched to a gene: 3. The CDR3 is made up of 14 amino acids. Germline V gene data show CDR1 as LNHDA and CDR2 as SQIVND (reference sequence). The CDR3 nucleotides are TGTGCCAGTAGTGTACAGGGGTACACCGGGGAGCTGTTTTTT. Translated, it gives CASSVQGYTGELFF.

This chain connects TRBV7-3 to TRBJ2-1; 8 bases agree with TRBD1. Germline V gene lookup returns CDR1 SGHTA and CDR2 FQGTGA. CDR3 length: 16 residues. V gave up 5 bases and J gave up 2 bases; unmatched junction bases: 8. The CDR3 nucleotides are TGTGCCAGCAGCCCCTCCCCGGGACAGGCCTACAATGAGCAGTTCTTC. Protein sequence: CASSPSPGQAYNEQFF. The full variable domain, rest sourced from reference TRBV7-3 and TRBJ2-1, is GAGVSQTPSNKVTEKGKYVELRCDPISGHTALYWYRQSLGQGPEFLIYFQGTGAADDSGLPNDRFFAVRPEGSVSTLKIQRTERGDSAVYLCASSPSPGQAYNEQFFGPGTRLTVL.

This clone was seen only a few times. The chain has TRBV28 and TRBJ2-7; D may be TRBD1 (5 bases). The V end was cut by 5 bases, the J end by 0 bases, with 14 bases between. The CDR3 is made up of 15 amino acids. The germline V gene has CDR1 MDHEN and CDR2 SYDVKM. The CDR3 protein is CASSVEQALSYEQYF. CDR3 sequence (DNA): TGTGCCAGCAGTGTAGAACAGGCTCTCTCCTACGAGCAGTACTTC.

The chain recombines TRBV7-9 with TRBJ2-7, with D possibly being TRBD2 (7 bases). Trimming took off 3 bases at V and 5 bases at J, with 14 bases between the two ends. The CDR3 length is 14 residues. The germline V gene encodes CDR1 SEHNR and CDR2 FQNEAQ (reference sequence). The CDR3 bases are TGTGCCAGCAGCTTGGGGGGGGCGCAAAACGAGCAGTACTTC. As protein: CASSLGGAQNEQYF.

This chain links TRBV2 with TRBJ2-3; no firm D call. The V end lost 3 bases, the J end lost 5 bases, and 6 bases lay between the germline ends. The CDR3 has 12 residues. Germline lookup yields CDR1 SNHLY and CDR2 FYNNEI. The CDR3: CASSDRIDTQYF. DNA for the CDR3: TGTGCCAGCAGTGACAGGATAGATACGCAGTATTTT. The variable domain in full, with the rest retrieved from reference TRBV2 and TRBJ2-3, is EPEVTQTPSHQVTQMGQEVILRCVPISNHLYFYWYRQILGQKVEFLVSFYNNEISEKSEIFDDQFSVERPDGSNFTLKIRSTKLEDSAMYFCASSDRIDTQYFGPGTRLTVL.